Below, 12 T cell receptor beta chains from the same sample are listed, as sequenced in a study of cytomegalovirus exposure and HLA in healthy donors (dated by TCRdb to 2016 to 2017). The library was generated by the immunoSEQ multiplex PCR assay. For the multiplex PCR, a mixture combining 60 forward primers for TCR Vbeta segments and 13 reverse primers for TCR Jbeta segments was used. Drawn from immuneACCESS, this table holds only the in-frame rearrangements with V and J called that TCRdb kept. Clones are partly lost; checked studies trace under half to an unresolved V gene and leave the rest unexplained. Within this sample are more than 150,000 clones, with 80% of them counted one time only. Approximately 2% of the sample is held by the ten biggest clonotypes. Material for sequencing was PBMCs. Every receptor here comes from a woman aged 25 to 39 in good health and CMV-seronegative.

The rearrangement joins TRBV4-1 to TRBJ2-1, with TRBD1 matching over 11 bases. The germline CDR1 and CDR2 sequences are MGHRA and YSYEKL. The CDR3 sequence is 15 residues long. Trimming removed 3 bases from V and 4 bases from J; junction bases left unmatched: 2. DNA of the CDR3: TGCGCCAGCAGCCAGGACAGGGGGCGATACAATGAGCAGTTCTTC. It specifies CASSQDRGRYNEQFF.

The gene calls are TRBV2 and TRBJ2-5; a weak D match, TRBD2 (6 bases). V was pared by 4 bases and J by 3 bases, with 9 bases between. This CDR3 has 13 residues. Germline CDR1 reads SNHLY; CDR2 reads FYNNEI. The CDR3 sequence: CASSVEREETQYF. The CDR3 nucleotides are TGTGCCAGCAGTGTTGAGCGGGAAGAGACCCAGTACTTC.

This clone came up a few times. The CDR3 is CASSVGGENSPLHF. DNA of the CDR3: TGTGCCAGCAGCGTAGGGGGGGAGAATTCACCCCTCCACTTT. The V gene is TRBV9, the J gene TRBJ1-6, with a tentative D call TRBD1 (5 bases). V was pared by 0 bases and J by 7 bases, with 8 bases between. Germline lookup yields CDR1 SGDLS and CDR2 YYNGEE. This CDR3 has 14 amino acids.

This sequence joins TRBV2 and TRBJ2-7, with D tentatively TRBD1 (6 bases). This CDR3 region has 14 residues. Trimming removed 3 bases from V and 3 bases from J, with 12 bases in between. Per germline, CDR1 SNHLY and CDR2 FYNNEI. DNA of the CDR3: TGTGCCAGCAGTGATAAAAGGGGGAACTACGAGCAGTACTTC. It specifies CASSDKRGNYEQYF. Full variable domain (remainder filled in from reference TRBV2 and TRBJ2-7): EPEVTQTPSHQVTQMGQEVILRCVPISNHLYFYWYRQILGQKVEFLVSFYNNEISEKSEIFDDQFSVERPDGSNFTLKIRSTKLEDSAMYFCASSDKRGNYEQYFGPGTRLTVT.

This sequence joins TRBV5-1 and TRBJ2-5, with a tentative D call TRBD2 (5 bases). V was trimmed by 0 bases and J by 3 bases, leaving 12 bases between them. There are 15 residues in the CDR3. Germline V gene data show CDR1 as SGHRS and CDR2 as YFSETQ. The CDR3 bases are TGCGCCAGCAGCTTGGCCGGTGGGAGAAAAGAGACCCAGTACTTC. It is translated as CASSLAGGRKETQYF.

This chain connects TRBV4-1 to TRBJ1-4; D remains ambiguous. Trimming took off 2 bases at V and 7 bases at J, with 11 bases between the two ends. The CDR3 contains 14 residues. CDR1 is MGHRA and CDR2 is YSYEKL in the germline V gene. For the CDR3, the DNA is TGCGCCAGCAGCCAACCAGGACTATCTGAAAAACTGTTTTTT. Amino acids: CASSQPGLSEKLFF.

The chain has TRBV6-6 and TRBJ2-3; 10 nucleotides align to TRBD1. Germline-derived CDR1 and CDR2 are MNHNY and SVGAGI (reference sequence). V dropped 6 bases and J dropped 3; count of bases not matched to a gene: 3. CDR3 length: 14 amino acids. The CDR3 here is CASRRDRGTDTQYF. DNA for the CDR3: TGTGCCAGCAGACGGGACAGGGGAACAGATACGCAGTATTTT.

V usage is TRBV7-2 and J usage is TRBJ2-7; 9 positions agree with TRBD2. With V trimmed by 7 bases and J by 7 bases, 11 bases remained unmatched. The germline CDR1 and CDR2 sequences are SGHTA and FQGNSA. The CDR3 totals 14 residues. CDR3 in amino acids: CASTVLAGQGEQYF. As DNA, the CDR3 is TGTGCCAGCACCGTACTAGCGGGCCAGGGTGAGCAGTACTTC. Drawing the rest from reference TRBV7-2 and TRBJ2-7, the complete variable domain is GAGVSQSPSNKVTEKGKDVELRCDPISGHTALYWYRQSLGQGLEFLIYFQGNSAPDKSGLPSDRFSAERTGGSVSTLTIQRTQQEDSAVYLCASTVLAGQGEQYFGPGTRLTVT.

The rearrangement joins TRBV30 to TRBJ2-7; tentatively, D is TRBD1 (7 bases). Germline CDR1 is GTSNPN and CDR2 is SVGIG (reference sequence). The CDR3 covers 14 residues. V was clipped by 4 bases and J by 2 bases, with 15 bases between them. The CDR3 sequence is CAWTWGRGAYEQYF. The CDR3 nucleotides are TGTGCCTGGACCTGGGGCAGGGGGGCCTACGAGCAGTACTTC.

This chain links TRBV4-1 with TRBJ1-2, with TRBD1 identical over 8 bases. There are 16 residues in the CDR3. V gave up 1 base and J gave up 2 bases; unmatched junction bases: 6. Germline assignment: CDR1 MGHRA and CDR2 YSYEKL. The CDR3 sequence: CASSQAGDRRNYGYTF. CDR3 in DNA: TGCGCCAGCAGCCAAGCGGGGGACAGGCGGAACTATGGCTACACCTTC.

This sequence joins TRBV25-1 and TRBJ2-3; D call uncertain. V was shortened by 4 bases and J by 1 base, with 6 bases between the two germline ends. This CDR3 is 13 amino acids long. CDR1 is MGHDK and CDR2 is SYGVNS in the germline V gene. CDR3 sequence: CASSVSGTDTQYF. CDR3 bases: TGTGCCAGCAGTGTTTCAGGCACAGATACGCAGTATTTT.

Only one count was recorded for this clone. The chain joins TRBV19 to TRBJ1-3, with TRBD1 matching 7 bases. The CDR3 spans 15 residues. V gave up 8 bases and J gave up 0 bases; unmatched junction bases: 7. Germline V gene sequence: CDR1 LNHDA, CDR2 SQIVND (reference sequence). The CDR3 sequence: CASAGQVSSGNTIYF. The CDR3, as DNA: TGTGCCAGTGCTGGACAGGTATCCTCTGGAAACACCATATATTTT.